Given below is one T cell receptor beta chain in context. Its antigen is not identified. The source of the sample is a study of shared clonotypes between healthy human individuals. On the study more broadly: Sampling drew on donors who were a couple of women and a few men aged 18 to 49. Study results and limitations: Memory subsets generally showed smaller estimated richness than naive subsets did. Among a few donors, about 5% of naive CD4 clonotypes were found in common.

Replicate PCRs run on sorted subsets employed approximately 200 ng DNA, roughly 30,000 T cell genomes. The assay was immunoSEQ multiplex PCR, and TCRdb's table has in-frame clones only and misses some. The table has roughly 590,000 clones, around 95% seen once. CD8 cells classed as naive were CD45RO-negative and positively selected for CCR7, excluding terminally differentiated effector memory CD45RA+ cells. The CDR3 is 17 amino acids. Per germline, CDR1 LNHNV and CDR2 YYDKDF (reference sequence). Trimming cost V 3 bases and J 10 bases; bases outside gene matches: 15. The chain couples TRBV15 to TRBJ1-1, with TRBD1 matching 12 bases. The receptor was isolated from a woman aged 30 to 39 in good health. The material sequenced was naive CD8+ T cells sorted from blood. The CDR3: CATSRFKSAGQGARAFF. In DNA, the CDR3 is TGTGCCACCAGCAGGTTTAAAAGTGCGGGACAGGGGGCGCGAGCTTTCTTT.